This T cell receptor (beta chain) comes out of a study of cytomegalovirus exposure and HLA in healthy donors. Study-level background: The approximately 120 validation repertoires were produced on the same platform as the approximately 670 repertoires of the first cohort. This was reported in a later analysis.

The table came from immunoSEQ multiplex PCR; TCRdb's copy has only in-frame clones and leaves some out. The sample carries roughly 130,000 clones, around nine tenths recorded once. This clone has only a few counts. This clonotype was obtained from a man aged 25-45 years in good health and CMV-seronegative. The source material was PBMCs.

In nucleotides, the CDR3 is TGTGCCAGCAGTGAAGTCTCTAGTACTAGCGGGACGGTTATTGGTGAGCAGTTCTTC. This gives the protein CASSEVSSTSGTVIGEQFF. The V call is TRBV6-4, the J call TRBJ2-1; 10 nucleotides match TRBD2. Germline CDR1 MRHNA, CDR2 SNTAGT. The CDR3 has 19 amino acids. V was clipped by 3 bases and J by 9 bases; unmatched bases: 20.